The text below deals with one T cell receptor (beta chain). Its specificity is unknown. The entry originates in a study of cytomegalovirus exposure and HLA in healthy donors. The CDR3 runs to 13 residues. Between the trimmed V and J ends, which lost 11 bases and 3 bases, there was a span of 14 bases. General observations from the study: Further analysis was carried out later, and it showed several of the most significant clusters appearing linked to common viral pathogens.

It was with 60 Vbeta and 13 Jbeta primers that the PCR ran. TCRdb's table, derived via immunoSEQ multiplex PCR, lists solely in-frame clones and lacks some. The sample holds about 140,000 clones, 61% seen once. This TCR was recovered from a male donor in good health and CMV-seronegative. This chain connects TRBV23-1 to TRBJ1-5; D is unclear. TRBV23-1 counts as an open reading frame of uncertain function. The sample comprised PBMCs. CDR3 DNA sequence: TGCGCCCGAACTACCCGGGACAATCAGCCCCAGCATTTT. This gives the protein CARTTRDNQPQHF.